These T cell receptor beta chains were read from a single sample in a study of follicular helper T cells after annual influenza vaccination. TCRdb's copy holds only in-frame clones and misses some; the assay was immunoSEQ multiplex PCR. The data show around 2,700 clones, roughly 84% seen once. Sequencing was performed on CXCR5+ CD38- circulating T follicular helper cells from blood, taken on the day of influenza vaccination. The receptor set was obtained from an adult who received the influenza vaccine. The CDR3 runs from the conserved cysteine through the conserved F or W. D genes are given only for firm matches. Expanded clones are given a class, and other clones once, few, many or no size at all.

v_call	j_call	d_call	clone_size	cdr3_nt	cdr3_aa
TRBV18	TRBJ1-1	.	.	TGTGCCAGCTCACCGGGGGCGAACACTGAAGCTTTCTTT	CASSPGANTEAFF
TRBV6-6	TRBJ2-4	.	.	TGTGCCACCGATTGGGGGGCCGCCAAAAACATTCAGTACTTC	CATDWGAAKNIQYF
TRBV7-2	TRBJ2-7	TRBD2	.	TGTGCCAGCAGCTTAAGCGGGGGGGAATACGAGCAGTACTTC	CASSLSGGEYEQYF
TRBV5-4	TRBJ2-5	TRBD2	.	TGTGCCAGCAGCTTCGGTCTAGCGGGGCCCCAAGAGACCCAGTACTTC	CASSFGLAGPQETQYF
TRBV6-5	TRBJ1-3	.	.	TGTGCCAGCAGTTACTCGGTCGGTTCTGGAAACACCATATATTTT	CASSYSVGSGNTIYF
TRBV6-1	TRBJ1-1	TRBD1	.	TGTGCCAGCAGTGCCCTCCCCGGACAGGGGAACACTGAAGCTTTCTTT	CASSALPGQGNTEAFF
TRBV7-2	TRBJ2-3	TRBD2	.	TGTGCCAGCAGCTTAGTAGCGGGGGGCCCCAATACGCAGTATTTT	CASSLVAGGPNTQYF
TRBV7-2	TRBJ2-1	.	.	TGTGCCAGCAGGCTAGGGGGCGGGGGGACCTACAATGAGCAGTTCTTC	CASRLGGGGTYNEQFF
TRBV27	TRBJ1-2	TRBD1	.	TGTGCCAGCAGTATCGGACAGGGGGCTGGCTACACCTTC	CASSIGQGAGYTF
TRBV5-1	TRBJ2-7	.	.	TGCGCCAGCAGCTTGGAGTCCGGGGAATGGGAGCAGTACTTC	CASSLESGEWEQYF
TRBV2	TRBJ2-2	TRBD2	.	TGTGCCAGTCTAGCGGGGGAGACGAGGACCGGGGAGCTGTTTTTT	CASLAGETRTGELFF
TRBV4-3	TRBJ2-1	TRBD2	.	TGCGCCAGCAGCCAAGAACTAGCGGGGGGCAGCTCCTACAATGAGCAGTTCTTC	CASSQELAGGSSYNEQFF
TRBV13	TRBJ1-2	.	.	TGTGCCAGCAGCTTAAATTTGGCCTCTAACTATGGCTACACCTTC	CASSLNLASNYGYTF
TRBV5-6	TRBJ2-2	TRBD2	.	TGTGCCAGCAGCTTGGCCGGGAGGTCGACCGGGGAGCTGTTTTTT	CASSLAGRSTGELFF
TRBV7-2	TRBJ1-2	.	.	TGTGCCAGCAGCTTACGTGAGGGACGCTTTACCTTC	CASSLREGRFTF
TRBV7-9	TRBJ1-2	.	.	TGTGCCAGCAGCCCCGACAGGAACTATGGCTACACCTTC	CASSPDRNYGYTF
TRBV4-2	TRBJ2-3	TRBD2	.	TGTGCCAGCAGCCTACAGATAGCGACTAGCACAAGCACAGATACGCAGTATTTT	CASSLQIATSTSTDTQYF
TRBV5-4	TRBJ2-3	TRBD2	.	TGTGCCAGCAGCTTGCCGGTGGGCAAGCGGGGGAGCACAGATACGCAGTATTTT	CASSLPVGKRGSTDTQYF
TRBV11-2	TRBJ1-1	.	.	TGTGCCAGCAGCTTAGACAGTCCGAACACTGAAGCTTTCTTT	CASSLDSPNTEAFF
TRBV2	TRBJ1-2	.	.	TGTGCCAGCAGCCCGGACACGGAGGGGTATGGCTACACCTTC	CASSPDTEGYGYTF
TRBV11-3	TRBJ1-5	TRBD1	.	TGTGCCAGCAGCTTGGGACAGCCAAGAAATCAGCCCCAGCATTTT	CASSLGQPRNQPQHF
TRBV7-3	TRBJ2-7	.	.	TGTGCCAGCAGCCCGTCTGTGGGGACCGAGCAGTACTTC	CASSPSVGTEQYF
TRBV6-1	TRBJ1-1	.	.	TGTGCCAGCAGTGAATTTGGCAGCTCAAACACTGAAGCTTTCTTT	CASSEFGSSNTEAFF
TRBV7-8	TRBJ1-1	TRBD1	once	TGTGCCAGCAGCTTAACTGGACAGGGTAGCACTGAAGCTTTCTTT	CASSLTGQGSTEAFF
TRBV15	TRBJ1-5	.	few	TGTGCCACCAGCAGAGGCGCGGGGGCGGATCAGCCCCAGCATTTT	CATSRGAGADQPQHF
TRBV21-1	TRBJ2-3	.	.	TGTGCCAGCAGCAAAGAGCAGGGGTCTAGCACAGATACGCAGTATTTT	CASSKEQGSSTDTQYF
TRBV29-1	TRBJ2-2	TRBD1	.	TGCAGCGTTTCCCGACAGGGGCTGGACACCGGGGAGCTGTTTTTT	CSVSRQGLDTGELFF
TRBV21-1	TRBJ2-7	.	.	TGTGCCAGCAGCAAACGCAGGGCCTACGAGCAGTACTTC	CASSKRRAYEQYF
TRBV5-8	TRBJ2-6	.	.	TGTGCCAGCAGCTTGGAGATCAGGGGGGCTTCCTCTGGGGCCAACGTCCTGACTTTC	CASSLEIRGASSGANVLTF
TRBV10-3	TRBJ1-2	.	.	TGTGCCATCAGGAAAGAAACCTCGGGTGGCTACACCTTC	CAIRKETSGGYTF
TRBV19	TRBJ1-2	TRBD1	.	TGTGCCAGTAAGCCCCTCCAGGGGGACTATGGCTACACCTTC	CASKPLQGDYGYTF
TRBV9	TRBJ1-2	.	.	TGTGCCAGCAGCGTAGGTGGCTCCACGCGGGGGGGCTACACCTTC	CASSVGGSTRGGYTF
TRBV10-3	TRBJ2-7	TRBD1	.	TGTGCCAGCGCGGCCGGGACAGACACCTACGAGCAGTACTTC	CASAAGTDTYEQYF
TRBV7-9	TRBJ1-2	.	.	TGTGCCAGCAGCTTGGAACTACAGGGCTACACCTTC	CASSLELQGYTF
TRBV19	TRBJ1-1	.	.	TGTGCCAGTAGTACCAGGCAGGGGTGGAACACTGAAGCTTTCTTT	CASSTRQGWNTEAFF
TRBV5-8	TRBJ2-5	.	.	TGTGCCAGCAGCTTCGACACTCAAGAGACCCAGTACTTC	CASSFDTQETQYF
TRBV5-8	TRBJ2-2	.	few	TGTGCCAGCAGGAACCGGTTTAACACCGGGGAGCTGTTTTTT	CASRNRFNTGELFF
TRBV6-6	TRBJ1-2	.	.	TGTGCCAGCAGTTCACCCAGGGGTTCTTACACCTTC	CASSSPRGSYTF
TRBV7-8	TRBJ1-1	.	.	TGTGCCAGCAGCCCCCGAGAGTGGCAGGGTGAAGCTTTCTTT	CASSPREWQGEAFF
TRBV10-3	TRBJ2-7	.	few	TGTGCCATCAGTGAGTCGAGGGTCCCTGGGGACCACGAGCAGTACTTC	CAISESRVPGDHEQYF
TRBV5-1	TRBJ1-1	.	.	TGCGCCAGCAGCTCCGTAAGAACTTGGCAACAAAACACTGAAGCTTTCTTT	CASSSVRTWQQNTEAFF
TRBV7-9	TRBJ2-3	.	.	TGTGCCAGCAGCTTAGGTCAGAGCACAGATACGCAGTATTTT	CASSLGQSTDTQYF
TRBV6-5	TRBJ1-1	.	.	TGTGCCAGCAGATTAACATCGAACACTGAAGCTTTCTTT	CASRLTSNTEAFF
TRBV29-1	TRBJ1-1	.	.	TGCAGCGGAGAAACAGGAGGCACTGAAGCTTTCTTT	CSGETGGTEAFF
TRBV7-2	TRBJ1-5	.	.	TGTGCCAGCAGCTTCGACAGAGATCAGCCCCAGCATTTT	CASSFDRDQPQHF
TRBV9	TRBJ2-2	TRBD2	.	TGTGCCAGCAGCGCGCGTAGCGGGGGGGCTACCGGGGAGCTGTTTTTT	CASSARSGGATGELFF
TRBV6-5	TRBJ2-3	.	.	TGTGCCAGCAGTTTACGGTTACCGGGTACAGATACGCAGTATTTT	CASSLRLPGTDTQYF
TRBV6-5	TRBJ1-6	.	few	TGTGCCAGCAGTTACGGGGCCAATTCACCCCTCCACTTT	CASSYGANSPLHF
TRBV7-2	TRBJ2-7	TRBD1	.	TGTGCCAGCAGCCCCTCCGGGACAGGGCGTCTCTACGAGCAGTACTTC	CASSPSGTGRLYEQYF
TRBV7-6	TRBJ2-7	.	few	TGTGCCAGCAGCCAAGATCAATACGAGCAGTACTTC	CASSQDQYEQYF
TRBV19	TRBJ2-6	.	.	TGTGCCAGTAGTATTTACAGTGGCACCCTCTCTGGGGCCAACGTCCTGACTTTC	CASSIYSGTLSGANVLTF
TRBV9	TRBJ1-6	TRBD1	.	TGTGCCAGCAGTCTTCGGACAGGCTATAATTCACCCCTCCACTTT	CASSLRTGYNSPLHF
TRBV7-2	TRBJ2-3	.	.	TGTGCCAGCAGCACGTACACAGATACGCAGTATTTT	CASSTYTDTQYF
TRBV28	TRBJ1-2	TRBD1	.	TGTGCCAGCAGTCCTGTGAGGGGGACAGGGTGGTATGGCTACACCTTC	CASSPVRGTGWYGYTF
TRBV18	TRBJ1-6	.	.	TGTGCCAGCTCACTGGGGGGGGCAGGGGTGTCCTCACCCCTCCACTTT	CASSLGGAGVSSPLHF
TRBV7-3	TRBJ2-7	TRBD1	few	TGTGCCAGCAGCTTCACAGGGGACCGCGAGCAGTACTTC	CASSFTGDREQYF
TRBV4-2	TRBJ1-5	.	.	TGTGCCAGCAGCTTGAGGTCAGGGTTGAATCAGCCCCAGCATTTT	CASSLRSGLNQPQHF
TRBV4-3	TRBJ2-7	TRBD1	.	TGCGCCAGCAGCCAAGACCGGGACAGCTCAACGAGGTTCTACGAGCAGTACTTC	CASSQDRDSSTRFYEQYF